The 2 T cell receptor beta chains in this list originate from one sample, sequenced in a study of blood T cells in healthy people across ages. Primers used in a second PCR of about 7 to 11 cycles were a sample-barcoded 5' primer and a J-beta primer mix. TCRdb ran MiXCR on the 5' RACE reads and lists one entry per CDR3 protein. Of a few hundred thousand distinct CDR3 sequences in the sample, 27% were seen once. These data are also associated with another study on T cells of mothers and their children.

The material sequenced was blood. The receptors here all came from a boy between 2 and 15 years old in good health.

The J gene is TRBJ2-1, the V gene TRBV20-1; TRBD1 matches 7 bases. The V segment lost 6 bases and the J segment 4 bases; nucleotides outside the gene matches: 6. From germline, CDR1 is DFQATT and CDR2 SNEGSKA (reference sequence). CDR3 length: 13 residues. CDR3 DNA: TGCAGTGCCCACCGGGACAGTTACAATGAGCAGTTCTTC. Its protein product is CSAHRDSYNEQFF.

This clonotype occurred a few times. The gene calls are TRBV2 and TRBJ1-4; a weak D match, TRBD1 (5 bases). Trimming left V 8 bases short and J 2 bases short, with 15 bases between. Germline V lookup: CDR1 SNHLY, CDR2 FYNNEI. The CDR3 totals 15 residues. The DNA of the CDR3 is TGTGCCAGCGCTCAGGAGGGGACGACTAATGAAAAACTGTTTTTT. This gives the protein CASAQEGTTNEKLFF.